The 16 T cell receptor beta chains below were found in one sample sequenced in a study of human T cells and chemical hapten exposure. TCRdb re-derived calls from the RACE reads in MiXCR, one entry per CDR3 protein. The top ten hold 2% to 2.5% of the sample, which has around 99,000 distinct CDR3 sequences, around 12% seen once. Time point reported: patch test 1, 2 weeks after DPC sensitization. As to treatment: therapeutic diphenylcyclopropenone sensitization with weekly scalp DPC. The sequences come from whole blood, collected in connection with sensitization to the hapten diphenylcyclopropenone (DPC). The receptors derive from a woman aged 40 to 50 with alopecia areata. Some clones in this sample may be carry-over from other donors' samples.

This clonotype occurred a few times. The chain joins TRBV7-3 to TRBJ2-2; 13 bases line up with TRBD2. Germline V lookup: CDR1 SGHTA, CDR2 FQGTGA. CDR3 length equals 17 residues. After removal of 4 bases from V and 4 bases from J, the junction contained 6 bases not matched to a gene. Here the CDR3 reads CASSSGLAGIGTGELFF. The CDR3, as DNA: TGTGCCAGCAGCTCGGGACTAGCGGGGATCGGCACCGGGGAGCTGTTTTTT.

This clonotype was seen a few times. The chain joins TRBV11-2 to TRBJ1-1, with D maybe TRBD1 (6 bases). Germline lookup yields CDR1 SGHAT and CDR2 FQNNGV. The V end was cut by 5 bases, the J end by 4 bases, with 17 bases between. The CDR3 extends over 15 amino acids. The CDR3 DNA sequence: TGTGCCAGCAGCCTAGTGGGGGCCGGGCGCACTGAAGCTTTCTTT. This translates into CASSLVGAGRTEAFF.

A few counts support this clonotype. This chain uses TRBV5-1 with TRBJ2-4, with TRBD2 identical over 7 bases. This CDR3 is built from 15 residues. Germline V gene data show CDR1 as SGHRS and CDR2 as YFSETQ. V lost 0 bases and J lost 6; bases outside the gene matches: 6. The CDR3 is CASSLADREVNIQYF. The CDR3 nucleotides are TGCGCCAGCAGCTTGGCCGATCGGGAGGTAAACATTCAGTACTTC.

The rearrangement links TRBV30 to TRBJ1-4, with 7 bases lining up with TRBD1. The CDR3 totals 17 residues. Germline V gives CDR1 GTSNPN, CDR2 SVGIG (reference sequence). After removal of 1 base from V and 8 bases from J, the junction contained 16 bases not matched to a gene. The CDR3 region is CAWSADRKLNDGEKLFF. CDR3 coding DNA: TGTGCCTGGAGTGCGGACAGGAAGCTTAATGATGGGGAAAAACTGTTTTTT.

The table lists this clonotype with a few counts. This chain joins TRBV9 and TRBJ1-5; 9 bases are shared with TRBD1. Germline CDR1 is SGDLS and CDR2 is YYNGEE. The CDR3 runs 15 residues. The ends lost 4 bases at V and 3 bases at J; junction bases unmatched: 5. The CDR3 DNA is TGTGCCAGCAGCCCTGGGACAGGGTTCAATCAGCCCCAGCATTTT. It codes for CASSPGTGFNQPQHF.

In this sample, this clonotype turned up a few times. This chain joins TRBV3-1 and TRBJ2-1; TRBD2 matches at 10 bases. Germline lookup yields CDR1 LGHDT and CDR2 YNNKEL (reference sequence). V shed 1 base and J 6 bases; nucleotides not matched to a gene: 6. The CDR3 spans 16 residues. The CDR3 DNA reads as TGTGCCAGCAGCCAAGTTTCCCTAGCGGGAGCCAATGAGCAGTTCTTC. It translates to CASSQVSLAGANEQFF.

This clonotype was detected many times. The chain couples TRBV6-5 to TRBJ2-7; no definite D call. Germline V gene sequence: CDR1 MNHEY, CDR2 SVGAGI. Trimming shortened V by 2 bases and J by 3 bases, and 8 bases separated the two germline ends. CDR3 length: 13 residues. The DNA of the CDR3 is TGTGCCAGCAGTTACAATCGGTACTACGAGCAGTACTTC. Amino acid sequence: CASSYNRYYEQYF.

Many counts were recorded for this clonotype. The chain couples TRBV7-2 to TRBJ2-5; 7 bases fit TRBD2. CDR1 and CDR2 from the germline V gene are SGHTA and FQGNSA. Germline trimming cut 5 bases from V and 2 bases from J; bases unmatched to any gene: 5. This CDR3 contains 14 residues. In DNA, the CDR3 is TGTGCCAGCAGCATCAGTAGCGGGCAAGAGACCCAGTACTTC. It specifies CASSISSGQETQYF. The full variable domain, its missing parts supplied by reference TRBV7-2 and TRBJ2-5, is GAGVSQSPSNKVTEKGKDVELRCDPISGHTALYWYRQSLGQGLEFLIYFQGNSAPDKSGLPSDRFSAERTGGSVSTLTIQRTQQEDSAVYLCASSISSGQETQYFGPGTRLLVL.

This clonotype was counted between two and nine times. The chain is built from TRBV9 and TRBJ2-1; 9 bases are a match to TRBD2. Losses at the gene ends were 4 bases for V and 0 bases for J; bases not matched to a gene: 2. The CDR3 runs 15 residues. CDR1 is SGDLS and CDR2 is YYNGEE in the germline V gene. CDR3 in DNA: TGTGCCAGCAGCCCAGCGGGAGGCTCCTACAATGAGCAGTTCTTC. It translates to CASSPAGGSYNEQFF.

This clonotype was counted between two and nine times. The chain uses TRBV18 and TRBJ2-2, with D unresolved. Germline CDR1 and CDR2: KGHSH and LQKENI. The V end lost 3 bases, the J end lost 2 bases, and 7 bases lay between the germline ends. The CDR3 covers 14 residues. This chain's CDR3 is CASSPFDNTGELFF. DNA for the CDR3: TGTGCCAGCTCACCCTTTGACAACACCGGGGAGCTGTTTTTT.

This clonotype was counted a few times. This sequence joins TRBV6-2 or TRBV6-3 and TRBJ2-3, with D maybe TRBD2 (6 bases). Germline CDR1 and CDR2: MNHEY and SVGEGT. Trimming took 5 bases from V and 4 from J, leaving 7 bases between them. The CDR3 contains 12 residues. CDR3 sequence (DNA): TGTGCCAGCAGTCGGGAGTCAGATACGCAGTATTTT. Translation gives CASSRESDTQYF.

This clonotype was counted ten times or more. The chain couples TRBV28 to TRBJ2-6, with a tentative D call TRBD2 (5 bases). Trimming removed 6 bases from V and 4 bases from J, with 16 bases in between. The CDR3 is 16 residues long. The germline gives CDR1 MDHEN, CDR2 SYDVKM. Here the CDR3 reads CASSTPRARGANVLTF. CDR3 sequence (DNA): TGTGCCAGCAGCACCCCGCGGGCGAGGGGGGCCAACGTCCTGACTTTC. The full variable domain, with the rest looked up from reference TRBV28 and TRBJ2-6, is DVKVTQSSRYLVKRTGEKVFLECVQDMDHENMFWYRQDPGLGLRLIYFSYDVKMKEKGDIPEGYSVSREKKERFSLILESASTNQTSMYLCASSTPRARGANVLTFGAGSRLTVL.

This clonotype has at least ten counts. The chain employs TRBV29-1 and TRBJ2-3, with 10 bases that match TRBD2. CDR1 is SQVTM, CDR2 ANQGSEA, per germline. The CDR3 sequence is 13 residues long. V was clipped by 7 bases and J by 5 bases; unmatched bases: 6. CDR3 DNA sequence: TGCAGCGCTGACTGGACTAGCGGAGATACGCAGTATTTT. Its protein is CSADWTSGDTQYF.

The CDR3 DNA sequence: TGCGCCAGCAGCCGAGACCCACAGGGCAATCAGCCCCAGCATTTT. The encoded protein is CASSRDPQGNQPQHF. The rearrangement links TRBV4-3 to TRBJ1-5, with a tentative D call TRBD1 (5 bases). V was clipped by 4 bases and J by 2 bases, with 12 bases between them. Per germline, CDR1 LGHNA and CDR2 YSLEER. The CDR3 extends over 15 amino acids.

The table lists this clonotype with many counts. The V gene is TRBV4-2, the J gene TRBJ2-1, with TRBD2 matching over 9 bases. The J segment lost 5 bases and the V segment lost 3 bases, leaving 8 bases of the junction unmatched. The germline CDR1 and CDR2 sequences are LGHNA and YNFKEQ. The CDR3 runs to 16 residues. The CDR3 reads CASSHAGLAKNNEQFF. As DNA, the CDR3 is TGTGCCAGCAGCCATGCCGGACTAGCGAAGAACAATGAGCAGTTCTTC.

This clonotype appeared a few times. The CDR3 region is CSAEPGTSRQYF. CDR3 DNA sequence: TGCAGTGCTGAGCCCGGGACTAGTCGGCAGTACTTC. This chain joins TRBV20-1 and TRBJ2-7; 8 bases map to TRBD2. The ends lost 5 bases at V and 9 bases at J; junction bases unmatched: 9. The germline V gene encodes CDR1 DFQATT and CDR2 SNEGSKA (reference sequence). The CDR3 extends over 12 amino acids.